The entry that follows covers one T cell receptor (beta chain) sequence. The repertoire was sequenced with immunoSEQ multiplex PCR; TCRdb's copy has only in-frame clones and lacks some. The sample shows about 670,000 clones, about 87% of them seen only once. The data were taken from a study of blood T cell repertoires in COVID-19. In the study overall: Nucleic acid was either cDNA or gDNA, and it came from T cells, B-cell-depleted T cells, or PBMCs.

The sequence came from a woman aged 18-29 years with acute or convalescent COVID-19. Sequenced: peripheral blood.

CDR3 in amino acids: CATSDTTGFSYNEQFF. The CDR3 region has the DNA TGTGCCACCAGTGACACTACAGGGTTCTCCTACAATGAGCAGTTCTTC. The V gene is TRBV24-1, the J gene TRBJ2-1; a weak D match, TRBD1 (6 bases). V lost 4 bases and J lost 0, with 12 bases in between. This CDR3 comprises 16 residues. Germline loops: CDR1 KGHDR, CDR2 SFDVKD.